This record concerns one TCR beta chain sequence. Its antigen is unidentified. The sample originates from a study of T cell responses to AZD1222 COVID-19 vaccine. Background on the study: Pooling was applied to second doses at about 4 or about 12 weeks. General study findings and limits: Sampling captured repertoires only after the peak T cell response. It was only a handful of AZD1222 recipients who were seropositive at baseline. With two AZD1222 doses given, Spike-specific TCR breadth and depth both rose.

Data came from immunoSEQ multiplex PCR; TCRdb stores just in-frame clones and leaves some out. The sample lists about 120,000 clones; about 90% were seen once. This CDR3 has 18 amino acids. Germline V gives CDR1 SGHVS, CDR2 FNYEAQ. Trimming at V came to 5 bases and at J to 0 bases, leaving 7 bases not matched to a gene. This chain joins TRBV7-6 and TRBJ2-1, with 13 bases that match TRBD2. This TCR derives from an adult in good health. The sequencing used peripheral blood, collected on day 0 of AZD1222 vaccination. The DNA of the CDR3 is TGTGCCAGCAGCCGACTAGGGACTAGCGGGACCTCCTACAATGAGCAGTTCTTC. Amino acids: CASSRLGTSGTSYNEQFF.